This entry lists 15 T cell receptor beta chains sequenced from one sample in a study of cytomegalovirus exposure and HLA in healthy donors. This PCR relied on a set of 60 Vbeta primers and 13 Jbeta primers. Generated by immunoSEQ multiplex PCR, the TCRdb table keeps only in-frame clones and is missing some. The sample has over 95,000 clones, about 68% seen once. Input material: PBMCs. These receptors all stem from a woman aged 40 to 50 in good health and CMV-seropositive.

This clone occurred once. This chain connects TRBV10-3 to TRBJ1-1; TRBD1 matches at 9 bases. Germline V CDR1 and CDR2: ENHRY, SYGVKD. The CDR3 is 18 amino acids. V gave up 2 bases and J gave up 5 bases; unmatched junction bases: 15. The DNA for the CDR3 is TGTGCCATCAGTGAGGAGGGGACAGGGTACCGCTCGGGGACTGAAGCTTTCTTT. Translated: CAISEEGTGYRSGTEAFF.

The chain links TRBV19 to TRBJ1-1; a weak D match, TRBD1 (5 bases). V was trimmed by 4 bases and J by 2 bases, leaving 11 bases between them. The germline gives CDR1 LNHDA, CDR2 SQIVND (reference sequence). CDR3 length equals 14 residues. The CDR3 sequence is CASSTPGGNTEAFF. CDR3 in DNA: TGTGCCAGTAGTACCCCCGGGGGTAACACTGAAGCTTTCTTT.

The rearrangement joins TRBV6-5 to TRBJ2-2, with D perhaps TRBD2 (7 bases). CDR3 length: 15 residues. CDR1 is MNHEY and CDR2 is SVGAGI in the germline V gene. Trimming took off 3 bases at V and 6 bases at J, with 14 bases between the two ends. The CDR3 is CASSYGGGLPGELFF. The CDR3 nucleotides read TGTGCCAGCAGTTATGGGGGGGGGCTTCCCGGGGAGCTGTTTTTT.

V is TRBV2 and J is TRBJ2-5; 12 nucleotides align to TRBD2. Germline CDR1 is SNHLY and CDR2 is FYNNEI. Trimming removed 5 bases from V and 7 bases from J; junction bases left unmatched: 2. The CDR3 spans 13 residues. In nucleotides, the CDR3 is TGTGCCAGCAGTCCTAGCGGGAGGGCGACCCAGTACTTC. Amino acid sequence: CASSPSGRATQYF.

This rearrangement joins TRBV27 to TRBJ2-1; the D is unclear. Germline CDR1 MNHEY, CDR2 SMNVEV (reference sequence). The CDR3 totals 15 residues. V was cut by 6 bases and J by 6 bases, with 18 bases left in between. Here the CDR3 reads CASSAAGQAINEQFF. In nucleotides, the CDR3 is TGTGCCAGCAGCGCAGCTGGCCAGGCCATCAATGAGCAGTTCTTC.

The rearrangement links TRBV5-1 to TRBJ1-4; 7 bases match TRBD1. The V and J ends lost 4 bases and 6 bases, in that order; junction bases with no gene match: 6. Germline CDR1 is SGHRS and CDR2 is YFSETQ. The CDR3 runs 14 residues. The CDR3 reads CASSQGVFDEKLFF. In DNA form, the CDR3 reads TGCGCCAGCAGCCAGGGGGTTTTCGATGAAAAACTGTTTTTT. Using reference TRBV5-1 and TRBJ1-4 for the parts outside the CDR3, the full variable domain is KAGVTQTPRYLIKTRGQQVTLSCSPISGHRSVSWYQQTPGQGLQFLFEYFSETQRNKGNFPGRFSGRQFSNSRSEMNVSTLELGDSALYLCASSQGVFDEKLFFGSGTQLSVL.

The chain has TRBV18 and TRBJ1-3; possibly TRBD1 for D (6 bases). Trimming cost V 3 bases and J 0 bases, with 12 bases left between them. Looked up from germline, CDR1 is KGHSH and CDR2 is LQKENI. This CDR3 has 16 amino acids. CDR3 nucleotide sequence: TGTGCCAGCTCACCGGGGGCACCTCTCTCTGGAAACACCATATATTTT. Its translation is CASSPGAPLSGNTIYF.

The chain joins TRBV9 to TRBJ2-2, with D uncertain. Trimming took off 0 bases at V and 2 bases at J, with 5 bases between the two ends. Germline lookup yields CDR1 SGDLS and CDR2 YYNGEE. There are 14 residues in the CDR3. The CDR3 sequence: CASSVAQNTGELFF. CDR3 bases: TGTGCCAGCAGCGTAGCCCAAAACACCGGGGAGCTGTTTTTT.

V and J are TRBV5-6 and TRBJ1-2, with no clear D. Germline V lookup: CDR1 SGHDT, CDR2 YYEEEE. Trimming cost V 3 bases and J 4 bases, with 10 bases left between them. This CDR3 is built from 13 residues. CDR3 protein: CASSSRDPYGYTF. Written as DNA, the CDR3 is TGTGCCAGCAGCTCCCGGGATCCCTATGGCTACACCTTC.

The gene calls are TRBV6-4 and TRBJ1-1; D not resolved. The germline CDR1 and CDR2 sequences are MRHNA and SNTAGT. Trimming took off 3 bases at V and 5 bases at J, with 13 bases between the two ends. The CDR3 has 14 residues. CDR3 DNA: TGTGCCAGCAGTGAAGCCCTTTTTATGACTGAAGCTTTCTTT. Its protein product is CASSEALFMTEAFF.

This clone was seen only once. J is TRBJ1-5 and V is TRBV12-5; 8 bases line up with TRBD1. CDR3 length: 15 residues. V lost 5 bases to trimming and J lost 1 base; unmatched junction nucleotides: 4. Germline CDR1 is LGHNT and CDR2 is FRNRAP. The CDR3: CASGIGQGSNQPQHF. In DNA, the CDR3 is TGTGCTAGTGGTATAGGACAGGGAAGCAATCAGCCCCAGCATTTT.

CDR3 nucleotides: TGTGCCAGCAGCTATAGCGGGAGGGAGTCAGATACGCAGTATTTT. As protein: CASSYSGRESDTQYF. The chain has TRBV5-4 and TRBJ2-3; 11 bases agree with TRBD2. J lost 4 bases, V lost 3 bases, and 4 bases had no gene match. This CDR3 region has 15 residues. Germline V gives CDR1 SGHNT, CDR2 YYREEE (reference sequence).

The table lists this clone with a few counts. This chain uses TRBV15 with TRBJ2-5; D is possibly TRBD1 (6 bases). The J call may be faulty, since TRBJ2-7 better matches the DNA end. Germline values: CDR1 LNHNV, CDR2 YYDKDF (reference sequence). There are 13 residues in the CDR3. The CDR3 is CATSRRGNYEQYF. DNA of the CDR3: TGTGCCACCAGCAGAAGGGGGAACTACGAGCAGTACTTC.

The J gene is TRBJ2-2, the V gene TRBV14; 9 bases are shared with TRBD1. Germline V gene lookup returns CDR1 SGHDN and CDR2 FVKESK. The CDR3 is 14 residues long. V was clipped by 4 bases and J by 6 bases; unmatched bases: 3. The CDR3 here is CASSRDRVSGELFF. The DNA of the CDR3 is TGTGCCAGCAGCCGGGACAGGGTATCCGGGGAGCTGTTTTTT.

This clone was counted a few times. The chain joins TRBV30 to TRBJ2-7; D gene uncertain. The CDR3 consists of 14 residues. CDR1 and CDR2 from the germline V gene are GTSNPN and SVGIG (reference sequence). With 2 bases removed from V and 5 bases from J, the gap between germline ends came to 16 bases. Written as DNA, the CDR3 is TGTGCCTGGAGTTTTACCTCGACCGGAGACGAGCAGTACTTC. This gives the protein CAWSFTSTGDEQYF.